This T cell receptor (beta chain) was observed in a study of shared clonotypes between healthy human individuals. Whole-study context: A donor's plate count was three for CD4 naive and three for CD4 memory; CD8 naive had two and CD8 memory one.

The count of this clone is one. As yet, its antigen is unknown. Trimming removed 0 bases at V and 3 bases at J, with 12 bases between. There are 16 residues in the CDR3. Germline V CDR1 and CDR2: SEHNR, FQNEAQ (reference sequence). Naive CD8 populations comprised CD45RO-negative cells positively selected for CCR7, excluding terminally differentiated effector memory CD45RA+ cells. Healthy adults negative for HIV, lacking recent acute infections or vaccinations, served as donors. Study-level points and caveats: Naive subsets usually exceeded memory subsets in estimated richness.

The data were produced by immunoSEQ multiplex PCR, yet TCRdb's version contains in-frame clones alone and is incomplete. The data show just over 2,000,000 clones, about 95% seen once. The V and J genes are TRBV7-9 and TRBJ2-1, with D perhaps TRBD1 (5 bases). The sequencing input was naive CD8+ T cells sorted from blood. This sequence was found in a man younger than 35 in good health. CDR3: CASSLAPDTYYNEQFF. In DNA, the CDR3 is TGTGCCAGCAGCTTAGCTCCGGACACCTACTACAATGAGCAGTTCTTC. Looking up the rest from reference TRBV7-9 and TRBJ2-1 gives the full variable domain: DTGVSQNPRHKITKRGQNVTFRCDPISEHNRLYWYRQTLGQGPEFLTYFQNEAQLEKSRLLSDRFSAERPKGSFSTLEIQRTEQGDSAMYLCASSLAPDTYYNEQFFGPGTRLTVL.